Listed below are T cell receptor beta chains from one sample, sequenced in a study of blood T cell repertoires in COVID-19. Clones were read by immunoSEQ multiplex PCR, and TCRdb kept only the in-frame ones, dropping some. The data show about 50,000 clones, 90% to 95% seen once. Sequencing was carried out using peripheral blood. These receptor sequences come from a woman older than 75 with acute or convalescent COVID-19. The CDR3 runs from the conserved cysteine through the conserved F or W. The order of the fields is CDR3 length, V gene, D gene, J gene, clone size, CDR3 protein, CDR3 DNA. D genes are given only for firm matches. Rows give clone size only sometimes, using once, few, many, or a class for an expanded clone.

len: 15
v_gene: TRBV5-1
d_gene: .
j_gene: TRBJ2-5
abundance: .
CDR3aa: CASSAGKGHQETQYF
CDR3nt: TGCGCCAGCAGCGCGGGGAAGGGGCACCAAGAGACCCAGTACTTC

len: 14
v_gene: TRBV4-1
d_gene: TRBD1
j_gene: TRBJ2-7
abundance: .
CDR3aa: CASSLGTVSYEQYF
CDR3nt: TGCGCCAGCAGCCTCGGGACAGTCTCCTACGAGCAGTACTTC

len: 15
v_gene: TRBV6-5
d_gene: .
j_gene: TRBJ2-1
abundance: .
CDR3aa: CASSYFQGSYNEQFF
CDR3nt: TGTGCCAGCAGTTACTTTCAGGGGTCTTACAATGAGCAGTTCTTC

len: 13
v_gene: TRBV7-3
d_gene: .
j_gene: TRBJ1-2
abundance: .
CDR3aa: CASSLNRDYGYTF
CDR3nt: TGTGCCAGCAGCTTAAACAGGGACTATGGCTACACCTTC

len: 15
v_gene: TRBV6-2/TRBV6-3
d_gene: .
j_gene: TRBJ1-2
abundance: .
CDR3aa: CASSYLKPTSYGYTF
CDR3nt: TGTGCCAGCAGTTACCTCAAGCCAACTTCTTATGGCTACACCTTC

len: 20
v_gene: TRBV4-2
d_gene: TRBD2
j_gene: TRBJ2-2
abundance: once
CDR3aa: CASSQDWSLAALENTGELFF
CDR3nt: TGTGCCAGCAGCCAAGATTGGTCGCTAGCGGCATTAGAAAACACCGGGGAGCTGTTTTTT

len: 15
v_gene: TRBV5-4
d_gene: TRBD1
j_gene: TRBJ1-6
abundance: .
CDR3aa: CASSTRDRFNSPLHF
CDR3nt: TGTGCCAGCAGCACCCGGGACAGATTTAATTCACCCCTCCACTTT

len: 16
v_gene: TRBV18
d_gene: TRBD2
j_gene: TRBJ2-5
abundance: .
CDR3aa: CASSPNGLEVYETQYF
CDR3nt: TGTGCCAGCTCACCGAACGGACTAGAGGTTTATGAGACCCAGTACTTC

len: 15
v_gene: TRBV7-8
d_gene: TRBD2
j_gene: TRBJ2-1
abundance: .
CDR3aa: CASSLRRERSNEQFF
CDR3nt: TGTGCCAGCAGCTTAAGGCGGGAGCGTTCGAATGAGCAGTTCTTC

len: 14
v_gene: TRBV11-3
d_gene: TRBD2
j_gene: TRBJ2-3
abundance: .
CDR3aa: CASSASGLTDTQYF
CDR3nt: TGTGCCAGCAGCGCTAGCGGGCTCACAGATACGCAGTATTTT

len: 15
v_gene: TRBV6-2/TRBV6-3
d_gene: TRBD2
j_gene: TRBJ2-7
abundance: .
CDR3aa: CASSYPGLSTYEQYF
CDR3nt: TGTGCCAGCAGTTACCCGGGACTATCAACCTACGAGCAGTACTTC

len: 14
v_gene: TRBV7-2
d_gene: TRBD2
j_gene: TRBJ2-7
abundance: .
CDR3aa: CASSLTSGRYEQYF
CDR3nt: TGTGCCAGCAGCTTGACTAGCGGGCGGTACGAGCAGTACTTC

len: 14
v_gene: TRBV5-4
d_gene: .
j_gene: TRBJ2-7
abundance: .
CDR3aa: CASSSGGTSYEQYF
CDR3nt: TGTGCCAGCAGCTCCGGGGGTACCTCCTACGAGCAGTACTTC

len: 16
v_gene: TRBV5-5
d_gene: .
j_gene: TRBJ2-2
abundance: .
CDR3aa: CASSLGAEVNTGELFF
CDR3nt: TGTGCCAGCAGCTTGGGGGCAGAAGTGAACACCGGGGAGCTGTTTTTT

len: 16
v_gene: TRBV19
d_gene: TRBD2
j_gene: TRBJ2-7
abundance: .
CDR3aa: CASSSSTSGTSYEQYF
CDR3nt: TGTGCCAGTAGTTCGTCCACTAGCGGGACCTCCTACGAGCAGTACTTC

len: 16
v_gene: TRBV18
d_gene: .
j_gene: TRBJ2-3
abundance: .
CDR3aa: CASSPYSRAQADTQYF
CDR3nt: TGTGCCAGCTCACCATACTCGCGGGCCCAGGCGGATACGCAGTATTTT

len: 13
v_gene: TRBV29-1
d_gene: .
j_gene: TRBJ1-2
abundance: .
CDR3aa: CSVDTETNYGYTF
CDR3nt: TGCAGCGTAGATACAGAGACTAACTATGGCTACACCTTC

len: 15
v_gene: TRBV18
d_gene: .
j_gene: TRBJ2-7
abundance: .
CDR3aa: CASSPTGVTTYEQYF
CDR3nt: TGTGCCAGCTCACCTACGGGAGTTACGACTTACGAGCAGTACTTC

len: 17
v_gene: TRBV4-1
d_gene: .
j_gene: TRBJ2-7
abundance: .
CDR3aa: CASSQRDSAVLSYEQYF
CDR3nt: TGCGCCAGCAGCCAAAGAGACAGTGCGGTCCTCTCCTACGAGCAGTACTTC

len: 16
v_gene: TRBV6-6
d_gene: .
j_gene: TRBJ2-1
abundance: .
CDR3aa: CASTPTLEGAINEQFF
CDR3nt: TGTGCCAGCACCCCGACACTGGAGGGTGCCATCAATGAGCAGTTCTTC

len: 12
v_gene: TRBV5-1
d_gene: .
j_gene: TRBJ2-7
abundance: once
CDR3aa: CASSPGSYEQYF
CDR3nt: TGCGCCAGCAGCCCCGGGTCCTACGAGCAGTACTTC

len: 15
v_gene: TRBV2
d_gene: TRBD2
j_gene: TRBJ2-1
abundance: .
CDR3aa: CAIPSGASSYNEQFF
CDR3nt: TGTGCCATCCCTAGCGGGGCTAGCTCCTACAATGAGCAGTTCTTC

len: 18
v_gene: TRBV19
d_gene: TRBD2
j_gene: TRBJ2-7
abundance: .
CDR3aa: CASSPWTSGRSSSYEQYF
CDR3nt: TGTGCCAGTAGTCCCTGGACTAGCGGGAGGTCCAGCTCCTACGAGCAGTACTTC